The present TCR beta chain was sequenced within a study of OX40 agonist ivuxolimab in advanced cancers. Looking at the study overall: Dose-escalation subjects each had hepatocellular carcinoma, melanoma, renal cell or head and neck cancer.

This CDR3 is 15 amino acids long. Germline CDR1 is MNHNS and CDR2 is SASEGT. V was clipped by 6 bases and J by 5 bases, with 19 bases between them. Study conclusions and caveats: Relative to CD4+, CD8+ T cells held more expanded clones on average. Both blood CD4+ and CD8+ T cells showed clonal growth by week 6 at 0.1 to 3.0 mg/kg.

With respect to this clone: Its antigen is unidentified.

Sampled blood was obtained at baseline, cycle 4 day 1, and cycle 7 day 1. The protocol was immunoSEQ multiplex PCR, while the TCRdb copy is restricted to in-frame clones and leaves out a portion. This sample has under 90,000 clones; approximately 90% occur once, and the top ten carry about 1%. This TCR came from an adult with an advanced solid tumor such as melanoma, head and neck, liver or kidney cancer. The chain couples TRBV6-1 to TRBJ1-1; a weak D match, TRBD1 (5 bases). Specimen: CD4+ or CD8+ T cells sorted from blood, collected in a trial of the OX40 agonist ivuxolimab. The CDR3 here is CASRGGGGMRTEAFF. CDR3 in DNA: TGTGCCAGCAGGGGTGGTGGGGGAATGCGGACTGAAGCTTTCTTT.